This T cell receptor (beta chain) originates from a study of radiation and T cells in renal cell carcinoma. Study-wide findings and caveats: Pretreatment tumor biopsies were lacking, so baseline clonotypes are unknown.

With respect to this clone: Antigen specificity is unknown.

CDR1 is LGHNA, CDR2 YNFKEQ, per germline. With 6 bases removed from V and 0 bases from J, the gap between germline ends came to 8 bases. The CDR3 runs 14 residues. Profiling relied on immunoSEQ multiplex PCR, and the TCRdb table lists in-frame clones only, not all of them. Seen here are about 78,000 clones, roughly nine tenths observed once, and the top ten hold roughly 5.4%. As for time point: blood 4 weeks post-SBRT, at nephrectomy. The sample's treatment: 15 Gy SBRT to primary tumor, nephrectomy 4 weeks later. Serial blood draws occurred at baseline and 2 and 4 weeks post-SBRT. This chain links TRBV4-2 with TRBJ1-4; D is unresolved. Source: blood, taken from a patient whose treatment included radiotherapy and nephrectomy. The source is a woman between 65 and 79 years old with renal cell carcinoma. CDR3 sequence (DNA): TGTGCCAGCAGGCCGACGGCAACTAATGAAAAACTGTTTTTT. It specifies CASRPTATNEKLFF.